The clone carrying this T cell receptor beta chain has a handful of counts. TCRdb itself ran the RT-PCR reads through MiXCR, one entry per CDR3 protein. The sample has roughly 170,000 distinct CDR3 sequences; around 8.8% are singletons. The length of the CDR3 is 16 residues. Trimming left V 5 bases short and J 3 bases short, with 21 bases between. Germline CDR1 is SGHRS and CDR2 is YFSETQ. These data originate in a study of response to subunit inactivated influenza vaccine. This specimen consisted of non-naive T cells sorted from PBMCs, obtained on the day of vaccination. The receptor was isolated from a man between 50 and 59 years old who received an inactivated influenza vaccine. V gene TRBV5-1 combines with J gene TRBJ2-7, with a possible D match to TRBD2 (6 bases). The CDR3 bases are TGCGCCAGCAGATTAGCTTTTAGGGCTAGCGTCTACGAGCAGTACTTC. It codes for CASRLAFRASVYEQYF.